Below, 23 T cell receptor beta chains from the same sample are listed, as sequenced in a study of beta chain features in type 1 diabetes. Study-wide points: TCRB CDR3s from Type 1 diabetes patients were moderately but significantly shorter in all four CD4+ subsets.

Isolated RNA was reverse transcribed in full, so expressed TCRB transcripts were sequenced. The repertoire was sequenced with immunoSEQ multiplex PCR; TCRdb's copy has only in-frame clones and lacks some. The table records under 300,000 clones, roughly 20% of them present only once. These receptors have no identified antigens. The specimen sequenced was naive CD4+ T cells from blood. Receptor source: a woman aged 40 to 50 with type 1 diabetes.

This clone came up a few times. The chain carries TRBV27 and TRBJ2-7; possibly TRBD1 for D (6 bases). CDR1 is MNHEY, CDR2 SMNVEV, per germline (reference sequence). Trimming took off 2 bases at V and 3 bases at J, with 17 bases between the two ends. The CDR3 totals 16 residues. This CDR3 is CASSLNRDFRVYEQYF. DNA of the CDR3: TGTGCCAGCAGTTTAAACAGGGATTTTAGGGTCTACGAGCAGTACTTC.

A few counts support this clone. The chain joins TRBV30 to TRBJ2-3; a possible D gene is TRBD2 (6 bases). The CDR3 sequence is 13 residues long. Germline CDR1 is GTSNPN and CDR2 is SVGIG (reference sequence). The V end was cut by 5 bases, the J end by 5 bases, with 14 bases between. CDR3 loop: CAWGPRRGDTQYF. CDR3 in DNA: TGTGCCTGGGGACCCAGGAGGGGAGATACGCAGTATTTT.

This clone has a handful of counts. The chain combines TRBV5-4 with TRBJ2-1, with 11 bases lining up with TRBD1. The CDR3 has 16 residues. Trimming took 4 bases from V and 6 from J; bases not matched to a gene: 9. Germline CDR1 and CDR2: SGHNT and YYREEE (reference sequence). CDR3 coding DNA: TGTGCCAGCAGCCATGGAGGGGACAGGGGGAGCAATGAGCAGTTCTTC. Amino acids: CASSHGGDRGSNEQFF.

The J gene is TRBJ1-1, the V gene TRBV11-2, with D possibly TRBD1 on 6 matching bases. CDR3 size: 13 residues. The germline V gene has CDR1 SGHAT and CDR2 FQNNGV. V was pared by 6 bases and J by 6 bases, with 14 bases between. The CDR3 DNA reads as TGTGCCAGCAGGCCTAACAGGGTGTCTGAAGCTTTCTTT. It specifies CASRPNRVSEAFF.

CDR3 in DNA: TGTGCCAGCAGCTTAGAAAGCGGGAGGGCAGATACGCAGTATTTT. Amino acid sequence: CASSLESGRADTQYF. The chain couples TRBV7-2 to TRBJ2-3; 10 nucleotides align to TRBD2. Unmatched junction bases numbered 2, after V lost 1 base and J lost 4 bases. The CDR3 is 15 amino acids. Germline CDR1 SGHTA, CDR2 FQGNSA.

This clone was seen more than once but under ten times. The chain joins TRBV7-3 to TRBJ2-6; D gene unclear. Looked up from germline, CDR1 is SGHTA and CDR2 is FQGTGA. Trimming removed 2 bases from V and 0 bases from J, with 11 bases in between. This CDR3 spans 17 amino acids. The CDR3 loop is CASSLWAGLSGANVLTF. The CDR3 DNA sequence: TGTGCCAGCAGCTTATGGGCAGGCCTCTCTGGGGCCAACGTCCTGACTTTC.

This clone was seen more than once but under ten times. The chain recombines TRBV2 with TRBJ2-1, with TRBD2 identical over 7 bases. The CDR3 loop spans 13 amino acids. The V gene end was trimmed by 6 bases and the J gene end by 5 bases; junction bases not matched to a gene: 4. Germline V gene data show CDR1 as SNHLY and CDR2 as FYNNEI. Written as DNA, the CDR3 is TGTGCCAGCAGCTGGGGAGGGGACAATGAGCAGTTCTTC. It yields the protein CASSWGGDNEQFF.

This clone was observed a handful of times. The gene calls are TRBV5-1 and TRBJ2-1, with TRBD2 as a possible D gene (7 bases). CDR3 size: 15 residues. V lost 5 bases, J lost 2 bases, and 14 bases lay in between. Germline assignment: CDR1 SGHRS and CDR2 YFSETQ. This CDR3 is CASSGGGPTYNEQFF. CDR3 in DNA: TGCGCCAGCAGTGGGGGGGGGCCCACCTACAATGAGCAGTTCTTC.

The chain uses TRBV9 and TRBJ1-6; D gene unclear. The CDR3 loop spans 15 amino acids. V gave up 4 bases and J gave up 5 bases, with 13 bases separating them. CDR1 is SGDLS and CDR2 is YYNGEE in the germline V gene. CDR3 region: CASSPTGGNNSPLHF. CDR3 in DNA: TGTGCCAGCAGCCCGACGGGAGGGAATAATTCACCCCTCCACTTT.

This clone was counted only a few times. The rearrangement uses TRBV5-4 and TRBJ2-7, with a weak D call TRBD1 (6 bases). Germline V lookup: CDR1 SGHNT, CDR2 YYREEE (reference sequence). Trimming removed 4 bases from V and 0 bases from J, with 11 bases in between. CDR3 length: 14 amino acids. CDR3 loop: CASSPRTASYEQYF. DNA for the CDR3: TGTGCCAGCAGCCCCAGGACAGCCTCCTACGAGCAGTACTTC.

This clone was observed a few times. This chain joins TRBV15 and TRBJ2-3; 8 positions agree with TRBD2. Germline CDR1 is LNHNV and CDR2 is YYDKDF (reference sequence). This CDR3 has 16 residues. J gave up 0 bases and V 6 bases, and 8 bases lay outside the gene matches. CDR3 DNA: TGTGCCACCAGGCCCGGGACTAGAGCTAGCACAGATACGCAGTATTTT. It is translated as CATRPGTRASTDTQYF.

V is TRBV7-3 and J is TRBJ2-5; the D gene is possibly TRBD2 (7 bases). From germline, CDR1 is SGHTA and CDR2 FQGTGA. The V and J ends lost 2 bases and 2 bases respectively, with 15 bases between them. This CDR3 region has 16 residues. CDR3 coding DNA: TGTGCCAGCAGCTTAGGGGCGGGGGCGGTACAAGAGACCCAGTACTTC. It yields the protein CASSLGAGAVQETQYF.

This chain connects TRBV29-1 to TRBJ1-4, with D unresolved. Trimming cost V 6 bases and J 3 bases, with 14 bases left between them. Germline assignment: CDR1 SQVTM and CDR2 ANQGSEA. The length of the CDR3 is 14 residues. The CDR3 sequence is CSVALVTPNEKLFF. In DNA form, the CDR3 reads TGCAGCGTAGCCTTGGTAACCCCTAATGAAAAACTGTTTTTT. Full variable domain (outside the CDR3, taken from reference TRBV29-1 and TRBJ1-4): SAVISQKPSRDICQRGTSLTIQCQVDSQVTMMFWYRQQPGQSLTLIATANQGSEATYESGFVIDKFPISRPNLTFSTLTVSNMSPEDSSIYLCSVALVTPNEKLFFGSGTQLSVL.

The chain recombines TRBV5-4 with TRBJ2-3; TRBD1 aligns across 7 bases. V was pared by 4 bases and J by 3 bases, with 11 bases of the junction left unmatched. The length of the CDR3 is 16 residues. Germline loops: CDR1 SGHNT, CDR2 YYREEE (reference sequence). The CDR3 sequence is CASSVDRVGRTDTQYF. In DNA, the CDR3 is TGTGCCAGCAGCGTCGACAGGGTCGGAAGGACAGATACGCAGTATTTT. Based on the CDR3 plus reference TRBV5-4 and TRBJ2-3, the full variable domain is ETGVTQSPTHLIKTRGQQVTLRCSSQSGHNTVSWYQQALGQGPQFIFQYYREEENGRGNFPPRFSGLQFPNYSSELNVNALELDDSALYLCASSVDRVGRTDTQYFGPGTRLTVL.

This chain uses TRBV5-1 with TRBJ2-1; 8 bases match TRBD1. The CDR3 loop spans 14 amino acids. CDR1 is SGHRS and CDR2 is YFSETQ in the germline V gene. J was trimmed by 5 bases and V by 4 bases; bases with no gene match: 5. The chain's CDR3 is CASSRDRIDNEQFF. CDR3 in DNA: TGCGCCAGCAGCCGGGACAGGATAGACAATGAGCAGTTCTTC. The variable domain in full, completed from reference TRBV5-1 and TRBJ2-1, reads KAGVTQTPRYLIKTRGQQVTLSCSPISGHRSVSWYQQTPGQGLQFLFEYFSETQRNKGNFPGRFSGRQFSNSRSEMNVSTLELGDSALYLCASSRDRIDNEQFFGPGTRLTVL.

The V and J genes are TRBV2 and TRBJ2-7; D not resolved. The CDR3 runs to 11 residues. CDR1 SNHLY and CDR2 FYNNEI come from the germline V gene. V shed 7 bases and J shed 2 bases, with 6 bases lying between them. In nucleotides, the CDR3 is TGTGCCAGCACTGGAGCCTACGAGCAGTACTTC. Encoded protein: CASTGAYEQYF.

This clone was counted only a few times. In DNA form, the CDR3 reads TGTGCCAGCAGTGGGGGCAAAAAGCCCCAGCATTTT. Encoded protein: CASSGGKKPQHF. This rearrangement joins TRBV6-6 to TRBJ1-5; the D gene is possibly TRBD1 (6 bases). CDR1 is MNHNY, CDR2 SVGAGI, per germline (reference sequence). The CDR3 runs to 12 residues. V shed 5 bases and J shed 8 bases, with 10 bases lying between them.

CDR3 in DNA: TGTGCCAGCACCCTCGCCACAGGGCGTTCCTCTGGAAACACCATATATTTT. Its translation: CASTLATGRSSGNTIYF. This chain connects TRBV28 to TRBJ1-3, with D perhaps TRBD1 (6 bases). The V end was cut by 7 bases, the J end by 0 bases, with 19 bases between. This CDR3 spans 17 amino acids. Germline values: CDR1 MDHEN, CDR2 SYDVKM.

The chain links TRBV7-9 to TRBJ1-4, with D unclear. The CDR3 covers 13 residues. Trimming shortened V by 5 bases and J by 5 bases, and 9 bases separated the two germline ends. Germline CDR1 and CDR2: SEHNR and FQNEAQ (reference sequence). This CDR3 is CASSGAGNEKLFF. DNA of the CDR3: TGTGCCAGCAGCGGCGCGGGGAATGAAAAACTGTTTTTT.

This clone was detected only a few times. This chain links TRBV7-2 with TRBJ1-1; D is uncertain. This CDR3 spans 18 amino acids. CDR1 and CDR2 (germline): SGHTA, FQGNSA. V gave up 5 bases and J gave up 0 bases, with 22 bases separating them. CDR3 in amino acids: CASSLLHFSGGLNTEAFF. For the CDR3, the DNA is TGTGCCAGCAGCCTCCTCCACTTCTCCGGAGGGTTGAACACTGAAGCTTTCTTT.

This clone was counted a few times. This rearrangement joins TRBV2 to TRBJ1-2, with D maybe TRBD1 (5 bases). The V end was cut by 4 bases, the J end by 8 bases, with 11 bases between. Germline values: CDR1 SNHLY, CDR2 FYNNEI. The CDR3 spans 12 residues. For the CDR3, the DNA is TGTGCCAGCAGTGCAGGGAAGGGCGGCTACACCTTC. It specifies CASSAGKGGYTF.

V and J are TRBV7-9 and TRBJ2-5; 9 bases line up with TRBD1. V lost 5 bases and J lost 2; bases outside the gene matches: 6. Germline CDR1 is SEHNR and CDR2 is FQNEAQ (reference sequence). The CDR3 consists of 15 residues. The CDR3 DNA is TGTGCCAGCAGCACCGGGACAGGGATTCAAGAGACCCAGTACTTC. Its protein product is CASSTGTGIQETQYF.

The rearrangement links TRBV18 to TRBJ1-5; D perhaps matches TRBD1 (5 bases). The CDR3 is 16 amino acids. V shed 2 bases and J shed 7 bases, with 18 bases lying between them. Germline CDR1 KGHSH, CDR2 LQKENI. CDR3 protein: CASSPSIGGGDQPQHF. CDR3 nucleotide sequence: TGTGCCAGCTCACCATCGATTGGGGGAGGCGACCAGCCCCAGCATTTT.